These 8 T cell receptor beta chains were sequenced from one sample in a study of response to subunit inactivated influenza vaccine. TCRdb re-analysed the RT-PCR reads in MiXCR, keeping a single row per CDR3 protein. This table has roughly 620,000 distinct CDR3 sequences, around 10% appearing once. The same sample was also used in a study of T cells expressing NK-cell markers. That source adds: Making the TCR beta cDNA relied on 5'RACE template switching with UMIs.

This sample comprised PBMCs from blood, obtained on the day of vaccination. These receptors were taken from a man aged 50-60 years who received an inactivated influenza vaccine.

The CDR3 DNA is TGTGCCAGCAGCCGGTTGGACACAAACACTGAAGCTTTCTTT. Translated: CASSRLDTNTEAFF. The chain combines TRBV5-6 with TRBJ1-1, with TRBD1 as a possible D gene (5 bases). This CDR3 is 14 amino acids long. The V end was cut by 4 bases, the J end by 2 bases, with 12 bases between. Per the germline V gene, CDR1 is SGHDT and CDR2 is YYEEEE. The whole variable domain, remainder taken from reference TRBV5-6 and TRBJ1-1, is DAGVTQSPTHLIKTRGQQVTLRCSPKSGHDTVSWYQQALGQGPQFIFQYYEEEERQRGNFPDRFSGHQFPNYSSELNVNALLLGDSALYLCASSRLDTNTEAFFGQGTRLTVV.

The chain employs TRBV4-1 and TRBJ2-7; 10 nucleotides line up with TRBD1. CDR1 and CDR2 (germline): MGHRA, YSYEKL. CDR3 length equals 16 residues. The trim removed 1 base at V and 2 bases at J, leaving 5 bases unmatched. The CDR3 spells CASSQGDRGLAYEQYF. In DNA form, the CDR3 reads TGCGCCAGCAGCCAAGGGGACAGGGGACTCGCCTACGAGCAGTACTTC.

The rearrangement uses TRBV10-3 and TRBJ2-5; 9 bases are a match to TRBD1. This CDR3 spans 16 amino acids. With V trimmed by 0 bases and J by 1 base, 3 bases remained unmatched. CDR1 and CDR2 (germline): ENHRY, SYGVKD. As DNA, the CDR3 is TGTGCCATCAGTGAGTCGGACAGGGGCGTCCAAGAGACCCAGTACTTC. This encodes CAISESDRGVQETQYF.

This clonotype occurred a few times. The rearrangement links TRBV20-1 to TRBJ2-7; D is unclear. Trimming took 7 bases from V and 3 from J, leaving 13 bases between them. The CDR3 is made up of 12 amino acids. CDR1 and CDR2 from the germline V gene are DFQATT and SNEGSKA (reference sequence). CDR3 amino acids: CSGGRSYYEQYF. The DNA of the CDR3 is TGCAGTGGAGGAAGGTCTTACTACGAGCAGTACTTC.

This chain uses TRBV29-1 with TRBJ2-3, with TRBD1 as a possible D gene (5 bases). CDR1 SQVTM and CDR2 ANQGSEA come from the germline V gene. The CDR3 consists of 13 residues. Trimming removed 4 bases at V and 3 bases at J, with 11 bases between. The CDR3 nucleotides are TGCAGCGTTGTCGGCAGGGCGACAGATACGCAGTATTTT. Translated, it gives CSVVGRATDTQYF.

V is TRBV7-9 and J is TRBJ2-1; 10 nucleotides match TRBD2. With V trimmed by 2 bases and J by 4 bases, 5 bases remained unmatched. The CDR3 runs 16 residues. CDR1 is SEHNR, CDR2 FQNEAQ, per germline (reference sequence). The chain's CDR3 is CASSLRAGGDYNEQFF. Here the CDR3 DNA reads TGTGCCAGCAGCTTAAGAGCGGGGGGGGATTACAATGAGCAGTTCTTC. Combining the CDR3 with reference TRBV7-9 and TRBJ2-1 gives the whole variable domain DTGVSQNPRHKITKRGQNVTFRCDPISEHNRLYWYRQTLGQGPEFLTYFQNEAQLEKSRLLSDRFSAERPKGSFSTLEIQRTEQGDSAMYLCASSLRAGGDYNEQFFGPGTRLTVL.

This clonotype appeared many times. This chain connects TRBV6-1 to TRBJ1-5; D not certain. V was pared by 3 bases and J by 0 bases, with 3 bases between. CDR1 and CDR2 (germline): MNHNS, SASEGT. CDR3 length: 13 amino acids. CDR3 protein: CASSDDSNQPQHF. CDR3 DNA sequence: TGTGCCAGCAGTGATGATAGCAATCAGCCCCAGCATTTT.

The chain is built from TRBV11-2 and TRBJ2-7, with 12 bases aligning to TRBD2. Germline V gene lookup returns CDR1 SGHAT and CDR2 FQNNGV. This CDR3 contains 16 residues. With 0 bases clipped from V and 4 bases from J, the junction kept 4 bases outside the gene matches. The CDR3 loop is CASSLETSGGMYEQYF. The DNA for the CDR3 is TGTGCCAGCAGCTTAGAAACTAGCGGGGGGATGTACGAGCAGTACTTC.